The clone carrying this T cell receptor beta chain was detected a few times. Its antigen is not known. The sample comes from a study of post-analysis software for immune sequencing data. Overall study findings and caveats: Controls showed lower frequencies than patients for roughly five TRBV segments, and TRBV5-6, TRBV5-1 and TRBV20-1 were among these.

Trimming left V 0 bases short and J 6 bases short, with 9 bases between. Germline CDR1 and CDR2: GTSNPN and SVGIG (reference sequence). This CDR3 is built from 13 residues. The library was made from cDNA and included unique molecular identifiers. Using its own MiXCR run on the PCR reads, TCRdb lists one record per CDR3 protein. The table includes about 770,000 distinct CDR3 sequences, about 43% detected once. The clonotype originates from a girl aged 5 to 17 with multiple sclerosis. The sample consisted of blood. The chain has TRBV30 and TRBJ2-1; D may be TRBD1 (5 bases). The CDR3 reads CAWSVRRVNEQFF. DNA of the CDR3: TGTGCCTGGAGTGTACGCAGGGTCAATGAGCAGTTCTTC.